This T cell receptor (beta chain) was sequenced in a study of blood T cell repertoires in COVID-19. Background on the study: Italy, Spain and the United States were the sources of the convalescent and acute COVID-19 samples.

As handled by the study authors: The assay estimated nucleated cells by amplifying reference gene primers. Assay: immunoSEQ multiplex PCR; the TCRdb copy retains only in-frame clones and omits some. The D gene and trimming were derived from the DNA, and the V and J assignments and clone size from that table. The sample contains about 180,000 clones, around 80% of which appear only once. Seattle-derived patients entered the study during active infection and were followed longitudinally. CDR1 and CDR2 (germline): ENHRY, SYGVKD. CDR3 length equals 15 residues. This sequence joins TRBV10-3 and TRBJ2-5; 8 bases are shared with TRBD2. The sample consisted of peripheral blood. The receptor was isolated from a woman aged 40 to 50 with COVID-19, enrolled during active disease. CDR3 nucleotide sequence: TGTGCAATCGGAGTGCGGGGGGTGCCCGGAAAGACCCAGTACTTC. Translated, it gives CAIGVRGVPGKTQYF.